This T cell receptor beta chain stems from a study of cytomegalovirus exposure and HLA in healthy donors. The study ran its PCR with 60 Vbeta and 13 Jbeta primers. The assay was immunoSEQ multiplex PCR, and TCRdb's table has in-frame clones only and misses some. The sample shows nearly 110,000 clones, around 77% of them seen only once. Germline-derived CDR1 and CDR2 are SNHLY and FYNNEI. V dropped 10 bases and J dropped 6 bases, with 21 bases sitting between them. CDR3 length equals 14 residues. Study results and caveats: Analyzed later, most CMV-associated TCR beta chains appeared HLA-restricted. DRB1 had the most TCR associations and HLA-C the fewest, a later analysis found, with rates varying by HLA locus.

A remark on this clone: What it binds is not known.

The chain combines TRBV2 with TRBJ1-2, with D perhaps matching TRBD1 (5 bases). The receptor's source is a male donor in good health and CMV-seronegative. Material: PBMCs. The CDR3 sequence is CATQSPGRENGYTF. The DNA for the CDR3 is TGTGCCACGCAATCCCCCGGCAGGGAAAATGGCTACACCTTC.